Following are 13 T cell receptor beta chains from one sample sequenced in a study of blood T cell repertoires in COVID-19. Repertoires were generated with immunoSEQ multiplex PCR, while TCRdb's copy carries only in-frame clones and drops some. The sample yields 200,000 to 250,000 clones, around 89% seen once. Sequencing was done on a sample of PBMCs or T cells enriched from blood (not recorded which). The receptors derive from a woman in her 30s who had recovered from COVID-19.

The table lists this clone with many counts. The V and J genes are TRBV25-1 and TRBJ2-7; 8 bases map to TRBD2. The V gene end was trimmed by 6 bases and the J gene end by 7 bases; junction bases not matched to a gene: 8. The CDR3 runs 13 residues. Germline V gene sequence: CDR1 MGHDK, CDR2 SYGVNS. CDR3 residues: CASRAAGDNEQYF. In nucleotides, the CDR3 is TGTGCCAGCAGGGCAGCGGGGGACAATGAGCAGTACTTC.

The sample holds a few counts of this clone. The chain employs TRBV6-5 and TRBJ1-5; 11 bases align to TRBD1. This CDR3 contains 14 residues. V dropped 6 bases and J dropped 3; count of bases not matched to a gene: 1. CDR1 and CDR2 (germline): MNHEY, SVGAGI. The CDR3 DNA reads TGTGCCAGCAGGGGACAGGGGGACAATCAGCCCCAGCATTTT. This encodes CASRGQGDNQPQHF.

CDR3 nucleotide sequence: TGTGCCAGTATCGGCCCAGGGCTTGGCTACACCTTC. Its protein is CASIGPGLGYTF. The chain has TRBV19 and TRBJ1-2, with a possible D match to TRBD1 (5 bases). Germline CDR1 LNHDA, CDR2 SQIVND (reference sequence). The germline V and J ends were trimmed by 7 bases and 7 bases, with 13 bases remaining between them. There are 12 residues in the CDR3.

The J gene is TRBJ2-7, the V gene TRBV6-2 or TRBV6-3; no definite D call. The CDR3 has 14 amino acids. Trimming removed 5 bases from V and 7 bases from J, with 18 bases in between. Germline V CDR1 and CDR2: MNHEY, SVGEGT. As DNA, the CDR3 is TGTGCCAGCAGTCTACGACCGCTAGAGGTGGAGCAGTACTTC. Amino acid sequence: CASSLRPLEVEQYF.

CDR3 protein: CASGRGGEKLFF. The CDR3 bases are TGTGCCAGCGGACGAGGGGGTGAAAAACTGTTTTTT. The chain uses TRBV6-5 and TRBJ1-4; weak D call: TRBD1 (6 bases). Germline-derived CDR1 and CDR2 are MNHEY and SVGAGI. CDR3 length: 12 residues. The V gene lost 8 bases and the J gene lost 7 bases, with 11 bases spanning the gap.

The chain uses TRBV5-4 and TRBJ2-3; TRBD2 agrees at 10 bases. The CDR3 length is 16 residues. V was clipped by 4 bases and J by 5 bases; unmatched bases: 10. The germline CDR1 and CDR2 sequences are SGHNT and YYREEE (reference sequence). The CDR3 DNA reads as TGTGCCAGCAGCCTACTAGCGGGGTCGTCTATAGATACGCAGTATTTT. This encodes CASSLLAGSSIDTQYF.

The V and J genes are TRBV7-2 and TRBJ1-2, with TRBD1 matching over 7 bases. V lost 2 bases to trimming and J lost 3 bases; unmatched junction nucleotides: 6. Per germline, CDR1 SGHTA and CDR2 FQGNSA. There are 15 residues in the CDR3. CDR3 region: CASSLMATGDYGYTF. CDR3 DNA: TGTGCCAGCAGCTTAATGGCTACAGGGGACTATGGCTACACCTTC.

The chain combines TRBV3-1 (or the pseudogene TRBV3-2) with TRBJ1-2, with 8 bases matching TRBD1. The V gene's germline CDR1 is LGHDT and CDR2 YNNKEL (reference sequence). Trimming at V came to 4 bases and at J to 8 bases, leaving 9 bases not matched to a gene. The CDR3 has 14 residues. In DNA form, the CDR3 reads TGTGCCAGCAGCCGGCACTCAGGGGGCCGGGGCTACACCTTC. This gives the protein CASSRHSGGRGYTF.

As DNA, the CDR3 is TGTGCCAGCAGCGCCGCATCGGGAGGGGGCCTCTCCTTTTATTCACCCCTCCACTTT. This codes for CASSAASGGGLSFYSPLHF. The chain carries TRBV7-2 and TRBJ1-6; 7 bases are shared with TRBD1. With 5 bases clipped from V and 8 bases from J, the junction kept 21 bases outside the gene matches. CDR1 is SGHTA and CDR2 is FQGNSA in the germline V gene. This CDR3 has 19 amino acids.

The V call is TRBV6-5, the J call TRBJ1-2, with D tentatively TRBD1 (6 bases). Germline V gene sequence: CDR1 MNHEY, CDR2 SVGAGI. V lost 5 bases and J 4 bases, leaving 14 bases between the germline ends. This CDR3 has 14 residues. CDR3 region: CASSKTGQSYGYTF. CDR3 sequence (DNA): TGTGCCAGCAGTAAAACCGGACAGTCCTATGGCTACACCTTC.

The J gene is TRBJ2-5, the V gene TRBV25-1; TRBD1 agrees at 7 bases. With 7 bases clipped from V and 5 bases from J, the junction kept 7 bases outside the gene matches. CDR3 length equals 13 residues. Per the germline V gene, CDR1 is MGHDK and CDR2 is SYGVNS. CDR3 amino acids: CASTGTAWETQYF. As DNA, the CDR3 is TGTGCCAGCACCGGGACAGCATGGGAGACCCAGTACTTC.

The V gene is TRBV7-3, the J gene TRBJ2-5, with 11 bases identical to TRBD2. The CDR3 has 21 residues. The V and J ends lost 5 bases and 0 bases, in that order; junction bases with no gene match: 20. The germline CDR1 and CDR2 sequences are SGHTA and FQGTGA. CDR3 amino acids: CASSLTRPTPLAGVYQETQYF. In DNA, the CDR3 is TGTGCCAGCAGCCTTACTAGACCTACTCCACTAGCGGGGGTATACCAAGAGACCCAGTACTTC.

This clone was seen a few times. V is TRBV29-1 and J is TRBJ2-1, with 11 positions matching TRBD1. V lost 7 bases to trimming and J lost 6 bases; unmatched junction nucleotides: 11. This CDR3 is built from 15 residues. Looked up from germline, CDR1 is SQVTM and CDR2 is ANQGSEA. The CDR3 coding sequence is TGCAGCGCAAAACGGGGGACAGGGGGTATCAATGAGCAGTTCTTC. This sequence encodes CSAKRGTGGINEQFF.